These 10 T cell receptor beta chains came from one sample sequenced in a study of T cell repertoires in cytomegalovirus infection. For these TCRs, the target antigens are not known. TCRdb recomputed calls from the reads with MiXCR, one row per CDR3 protein. The sample lists about 890,000 distinct CDR3 sequences, approximately 32% occurring once. Source: cultured CD8+ T cells from PBMCs, taken from culture after CMV antigen stimulation. Receptors were obtained from a human donor in good health (CMV status not recorded). Some clones in this sample may be carry-over from other donors' samples.

This clonotype was counted ten times or more. The V call is TRBV7-2, the J call TRBJ1-2, with a tentative D call TRBD1 (6 bases). V was clipped by 7 bases and J by 6 bases, with 9 bases between them. Germline CDR1 and CDR2: SGHTA and FQGNSA. The CDR3 totals 11 residues. CDR3 loop: CASIRQDGYTF. CDR3 nucleotide sequence: TGTGCCAGCATTCGACAGGATGGCTACACCTTC.

Regarding this clonotype: Possible read error: a much larger clone is one base away. V is TRBV7-9 and J is TRBJ1-1; no firm D call. Trimming took 1 base from V and 3 from J, leaving 3 bases between them. The CDR3 has 12 residues. The germline V gene has CDR1 SEHNR and CDR2 FQNEAQ (reference sequence). CDR3 residues: CASSLDDTEAFF. The CDR3 DNA reads TGTGCCAGCAGCTTAGACGACACTGAAGCTTTCTTT.

This chain connects TRBV20-1 to TRBJ2-3, with 9 bases matching TRBD1. The V and J ends lost 3 bases and 0 bases, in that order; junction bases with no gene match: 4. Looked up from germline, CDR1 is DFQATT and CDR2 is SNEGSKA (reference sequence). CDR3 size: 15 residues. This CDR3 is CSASDRGESTDTQYF. In DNA form, the CDR3 reads TGCAGTGCTAGCGACAGGGGGGAAAGCACAGATACGCAGTATTTT.

This clonotype was observed a handful of times. The chain recombines TRBV6-5 with TRBJ1-2; TRBD1 matches 7 bases. The CDR3 extends over 15 amino acids. Germline V lookup: CDR1 MNHEY, CDR2 SVGAGI. The ends lost 4 bases at V and 5 bases at J; junction bases unmatched: 10. The CDR3 loop reads CASSFTSGQLYGYTF. The CDR3 DNA reads TGTGCCAGCAGTTTTACCTCGGGACAGCTTTATGGCTACACCTTC.

CDR3 DNA sequence: TGTGCCAGCAGTTCGACCATTGGACAGGGGAACACCGGGGAGCTGTTTTTT. Translating it yields CASSSTIGQGNTGELFF. The rearrangement uses TRBV12-3 or TRBV12-4 and TRBJ2-2; TRBD1 matches 8 bases. Unmatched junction bases numbered 8, after V lost 4 bases and J lost 1 base. CDR3 length: 17 residues.

This chain links TRBV5-6 with TRBJ2-1; D possibly uses TRBD1 or TRBD2 (5 bases each). CDR3 length: 14 residues. V shed 7 bases and J shed 4 bases, with 15 bases lying between them. CDR1 is SGHDT and CDR2 is YYEEEE in the germline V gene. The CDR3 is CASEGPSNYNEQFF. CDR3 DNA: TGTGCCAGCGAGGGACCTAGTAATTACAATGAGCAGTTCTTC.

The sample holds many counts of this clonotype. The V call is TRBV7-9, the J call TRBJ2-1; 8 bases are shared with TRBD1. With 1 base clipped from V and 0 bases from J, the junction kept 8 bases outside the gene matches. The CDR3 extends over 18 amino acids. Per germline, CDR1 SEHNR and CDR2 FQNEAQ (reference sequence). CDR3 in DNA: TGTGCCAGCAGCTTAGTCCCGGGACAGGAGAGCTCCTACAATGAGCAGTTCTTC. It is translated as CASSLVPGQESSYNEQFF.

In its sample, this clonotype was seen a few times. The CDR3: CASSLTGWGTEAFF. CDR3 in DNA: TGTGCCAGCAGTTTGACAGGTTGGGGCACTGAAGCTTTCTTT. The chain employs TRBV6-5 and TRBJ1-1; D is possibly TRBD1 (6 bases). Trimming cost V 4 bases and J 4 bases, with 13 bases left between them. Germline values: CDR1 MNHEY, CDR2 SVGAGI. The CDR3 runs to 14 residues.

This clonotype was counted a few times. J is TRBJ2-1 and V is TRBV4-1; tentatively, D is TRBD2 (7 bases). This CDR3 is built from 16 residues. V was cut by 4 bases and J by 9 bases, with 22 bases left in between. Germline loops: CDR1 MGHRA, CDR2 YSYEKL. CDR3 DNA sequence: TGCGCCAGCAGCCCGCTTCCTAGGGGGGGGGCGGCTGAGCAGTTCTTC. This sequence encodes CASSPLPRGGAAEQFF.

The sample holds many counts of this clonotype. The chain links TRBV7-6 to TRBJ2-3; no clear D gene. The V and J ends lost 5 bases and 2 bases respectively, with 8 bases between them. CDR1 is SGHVS and CDR2 is FNYEAQ in the germline V gene. The CDR3 is 13 amino acids. CDR3 loop: CASSADLTDTQYF. The CDR3 nucleotides are TGTGCCAGCAGCGCAGACCTCACAGATACGCAGTATTTT.